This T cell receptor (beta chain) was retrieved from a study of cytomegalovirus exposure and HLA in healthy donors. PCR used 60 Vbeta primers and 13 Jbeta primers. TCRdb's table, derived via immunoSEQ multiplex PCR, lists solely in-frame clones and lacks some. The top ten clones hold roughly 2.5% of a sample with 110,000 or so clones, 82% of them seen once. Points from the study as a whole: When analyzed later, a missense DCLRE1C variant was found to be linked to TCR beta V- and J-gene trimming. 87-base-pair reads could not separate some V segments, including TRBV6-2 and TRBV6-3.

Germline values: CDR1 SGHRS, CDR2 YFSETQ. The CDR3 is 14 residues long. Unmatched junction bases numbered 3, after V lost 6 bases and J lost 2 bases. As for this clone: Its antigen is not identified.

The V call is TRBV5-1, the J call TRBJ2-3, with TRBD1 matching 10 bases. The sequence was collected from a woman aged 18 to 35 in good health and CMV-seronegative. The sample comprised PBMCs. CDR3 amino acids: CASNDRGPTDTQYF. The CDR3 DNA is TGCGCCAGCAACGACAGGGGGCCCACAGATACGCAGTATTTT.